This T cell receptor beta chain came from a study of cytomegalovirus exposure and HLA in healthy donors. Study information: A subsequent analysis stated that the roughly 130 validation repertoires were run on the same platform as the approximately 700 first-cohort repertoires. Study observations and caveats: TCR beta chains numbering roughly 150 were designated cytomegalovirus-associated. Rarity held for most TCR sequences, but there were some public TCRs that occurred in many donors. A classifier reportedly called cytomegalovirus status with high sensitivity and specificity.

Assay: immunoSEQ multiplex PCR; the TCRdb copy retains only in-frame clones and omits some. The data hold about 130,000 clones, with roughly nine tenths observed a single time. The CDR3 consists of 14 residues. V lost 2 bases and J 6 bases, leaving 14 bases between the germline ends. Germline V CDR1 and CDR2: SGHAT, FQNNGV. A single count supports this clone. Its antigen is undetermined. The sequencing sample was made of PBMCs. This sequence was found in a young woman in good health and CMV-seronegative. The chain carries TRBV11-2 and TRBJ2-7; the D gene is possibly TRBD1 (5 bases). The CDR3 reads CASSLRGRGSEQYF. Written as DNA, the CDR3 is TGTGCCAGCAGCTTAAGAGGTAGGGGCTCCGAGCAGTACTTC.